Below are 20 T cell receptor beta chains sequenced from a single sample in a study of cytomegalovirus exposure and HLA in healthy donors. Use of 60 Vbeta and 13 Jbeta primers characterized the PCR. TCRdb keeps only in-frame clones here, not all; method: immunoSEQ multiplex PCR. The sample consists of more than 150,000 clones, more than 60% of them appearing once. Sample: PBMCs. All receptors come from a woman aged 40 to 49 in good health and CMV-seropositive.

This clone has more than one count but fewer than ten. A read error may produce the germline difference seen at one junction end. The rearrangement joins TRBV7-9 to TRBJ1-2; D ambiguous. The germline CDR1 and CDR2 sequences are SEHNR and FQNEAQ (reference sequence). The CDR3 is made up of 14 amino acids. The CDR3 spells CSSSPRAMGEGYTF. CDR3 DNA: TGTTCCAGCAGCCCCAGAGCTATGGGCGAGGGCTACACCTTC.

CDR3: CASSSGFTEAFF. The CDR3 nucleotides are TGTGCCAGCAGCTCGGGATTCACTGAAGCTTTCTTT. The chain is built from TRBV5-6 and TRBJ1-1; D unresolved. Germline assignment: CDR1 SGHDT and CDR2 YYEEEE. With 3 bases removed from V and 4 bases from J, the gap between germline ends came to 7 bases. This CDR3 is built from 12 residues.

This clone has a handful of counts. The chain has TRBV7-8 and TRBJ1-2, with a possible D match to TRBD1 (6 bases). The germline V and J ends were trimmed by 1 base and 8 bases, with 26 bases remaining between them. Germline-derived CDR1 and CDR2 are SGHVS and FQNEAQ. This CDR3 is 18 amino acids long. CDR3 residues: CASSLVVGAGATFGGYTF. CDR3 coding DNA: TGTGCCAGCAGCTTAGTCGTTGGTGCAGGGGCAACCTTCGGGGGCTACACCTTC.

This clone was seen only a few times. V is TRBV30 and J is TRBJ2-7; 8 bases fit TRBD1. The V gene end was trimmed by 3 bases and the J gene end by 3 bases; junction bases not matched to a gene: 13. Germline V gene lookup returns CDR1 GTSNPN and CDR2 SVGIG (reference sequence). This CDR3 has 16 residues. DNA for the CDR3: TGTGCCTGGAGAAGTTTATCCGGACAGGGTTTCTACGAGCAGTACTTC. Protein sequence: CAWRSLSGQGFYEQYF.

This clone has only a few counts. The chain joins TRBV27 to TRBJ2-5; TRBD2 agrees at 11 bases. CDR3 length: 14 residues. Losses at the gene ends were 6 bases for V and 4 bases for J; bases not matched to a gene: 4. Germline V gene sequence: CDR1 MNHEY, CDR2 SMNVEV (reference sequence). The CDR3 DNA is TGTGCCAGCAGGCATAGCGGGGGGGCAGAGACCCAGTACTTC. This translates into CASRHSGGAETQYF.

The rearrangement joins TRBV9 to TRBJ2-2; D might be TRBD1 (7 bases). The CDR3 is made up of 19 amino acids. V gave up 4 bases and J gave up 1 base, with 23 bases separating them. Germline V lookup: CDR1 SGDLS, CDR2 YYNGEE. The CDR3 DNA is TGTGCCAGCAGCTCGGGCAGGGGGGTCTCCGACAGGAACACCGGGGAGCTGTTTTTT. As protein: CASSSGRGVSDRNTGELFF.

The chain employs TRBV11-2 and TRBJ2-1; 9 bases map to TRBD1. Germline assignment: CDR1 SGHAT and CDR2 FQNNGV. The length of the CDR3 is 15 residues. The junction had 9 bases not matched to a gene; V was cut back by 7 bases and J by 5 bases. CDR3 bases: TGTGCCAGCACCCTCGGACAGGGGAGGGACAATGAGCAGTTCTTC. Translated, it gives CASTLGQGRDNEQFF.

The chain employs TRBV29-1 and TRBJ1-3; D is unresolved. The CDR3 sequence is 16 residues long. Trimming shortened V by 0 bases and J by 0 bases, and 12 bases separated the two germline ends. In germline, CDR1 is SQVTM, CDR2 ANQGSEA. The CDR3 region has the DNA TGCAGCGTTGAAGATCAGACGCGGAACTCTGGAAACACCATATATTTT. Its translation: CSVEDQTRNSGNTIYF.

This sequence joins TRBV7-2 and TRBJ1-6; 8 bases agree with TRBD1. The junction had 3 bases not matched to a gene; V was cut back by 3 bases and J by 11 bases. This CDR3 region has 13 residues. Germline CDR1 SGHTA, CDR2 FQGNSA. CDR3 loop: CASSLDRVAPLHF. The CDR3 coding sequence is TGTGCCAGCAGCTTGGACAGGGTTGCACCCCTCCACTTT.

This sequence joins TRBV5-1 and TRBJ2-2; 9 nucleotides align to TRBD2. V lost 4 bases and J lost 0; bases outside the gene matches: 4. The CDR3 runs to 16 residues. Per the germline V gene, CDR1 is SGHRS and CDR2 is YFSETQ. The CDR3: CASSRTSAANTGELFF. In DNA, the CDR3 is TGCGCCAGCAGCAGGACTAGCGCAGCGAACACCGGGGAGCTGTTTTTT.

The chain has TRBV18 and TRBJ1-2; the D is unclear. V was pared by 2 bases and J by 3 bases, with 10 bases between. The germline V gene encodes CDR1 KGHSH and CDR2 LQKENI. This CDR3 contains 14 residues. CDR3 DNA sequence: TGTGCCAGCTCACCAAGTGCAGGCTACTATGGCTACACCTTC. Protein sequence: CASSPSAGYYGYTF.

This clone has just one count. The CDR3 DNA follows: TGTGCCAGCCGCTTCGAGGGAGGCCGCTACGAGCAGTACTTC. Amino acids: CASRFEGGRYEQYF. The V gene is TRBV2, the J gene TRBJ2-7; possibly TRBD2 for D (6 bases). The CDR3 is made up of 14 amino acids. CDR1 and CDR2 from the germline V gene are SNHLY and FYNNEI. The V end was cut by 8 bases, the J end by 3 bases, with 17 bases between.

This clone came up once. V usage is TRBV19 and J usage is TRBJ1-2, with 9 nucleotides matching TRBD1. This CDR3 contains 18 residues. J lost 1 base, V lost 3 bases, and 12 bases had no gene match. CDR1 and CDR2 (germline): LNHDA, SQIVND (reference sequence). This chain's CDR3 is CASSMIPGQGIVNYGYTF. CDR3 coding DNA: TGTGCCAGTAGTATGATACCGGGACAGGGTATCGTTAACTATGGCTACACCTTC.

This clone was counted once. V usage is TRBV30 and J usage is TRBJ2-3; TRBD1 is a possible D gene (6 bases). Between the trimmed V and J ends, which lost 4 bases and 1 base, there was a span of 15 bases. Per the germline V gene, CDR1 is GTSNPN and CDR2 is SVGIG (reference sequence). The CDR3 covers 15 residues. The CDR3 reads CAWKGSRGGTDTQYF. The CDR3, as DNA: TGTGCCTGGAAGGGGAGCAGGGGAGGCACAGATACGCAGTATTTT. The entire variable domain, with the rest obtained from reference TRBV30 and TRBJ2-3, is as follows: SQTIHQWPATLVQPVGSPLSLECTVEGTSNPNLYWYRQAAGRGLQLLFYSVGIGQISSEVPQNLSASRPQDRQFILSSKKLLLSDSGFYLCAWKGSRGGTDTQYFGPGTRLTVL.

This chain uses TRBV5-1 with TRBJ2-1; 10 nucleotides line up with TRBD2. V gave up 3 bases and J gave up 4 bases; unmatched junction bases: 10. Germline loops: CDR1 SGHRS, CDR2 YFSETQ. The CDR3 is 17 residues long. Here the CDR3 reads CASSSGLSGGVYNEQFF. Here the CDR3 DNA reads TGCGCCAGCAGCTCCGGACTAAGCGGGGGGGTTTACAATGAGCAGTTCTTC.

This CDR3 reads CASSPEEGGAGELFF. The CDR3 DNA reads as TGTGCCAGCAGCCCAGAGGAAGGGGGGGCCGGGGAGCTGTTTTTT. The rearrangement joins TRBV4-2 to TRBJ2-2; D might be TRBD2 (7 bases). Germline V gene lookup returns CDR1 LGHNA and CDR2 YNFKEQ. Trimming took off 4 bases at V and 6 bases at J, with 15 bases between the two ends. The CDR3 loop spans 15 amino acids.

The chain employs TRBV19 and TRBJ2-7; D gene unclear. Looked up from germline, CDR1 is LNHDA and CDR2 is SQIVND (reference sequence). Trimming cost V 1 base and J 3 bases, with 4 bases left between them. This CDR3 has 12 residues. The CDR3: CASSIGSYEQYF. The CDR3 region has the DNA TGTGCCAGTAGTATAGGCAGCTACGAGCAGTACTTC.

The chain combines TRBV28 with TRBJ1-1; 9 nucleotides line up with TRBD1. The CDR3 consists of 16 residues. Looked up from germline, CDR1 is MDHEN and CDR2 is SYDVKM. The V gene end was trimmed by 7 bases and the J gene end by 1 base; junction bases not matched to a gene: 10. CDR3 DNA: TGTGCCAGCAACCGTCCCGGGACAGGGTGGAACACTGAAGCTTTCTTT. Translated, it gives CASNRPGTGWNTEAFF.

The chain recombines TRBV27 with TRBJ1-5; D perhaps matches TRBD1 (6 bases). The V gene's germline CDR1 is MNHEY and CDR2 SMNVEV (reference sequence). Trimming stripped 3 bases from V and 4 bases from J, with 13 bases between. The CDR3 loop spans 15 amino acids. In nucleotides, the CDR3 is TGTGCCAGCAGTTTGCAGGGGTTGGGAAATCAGCCCCAGCATTTT. Translated, it gives CASSLQGLGNQPQHF.

The chain uses TRBV6-5 and TRBJ1-1; D gene unclear. CDR1 and CDR2 from the germline V gene are MNHEY and SVGAGI. Trimming removed 7 bases from V and 0 bases from J, with 12 bases in between. The CDR3 contains 14 residues. CDR3 loop: CASTPIIMNTEAFF. CDR3 DNA: TGTGCCAGCACCCCTATAATAATGAACACTGAAGCTTTCTTT.